The 11 T cell receptor beta chains reported below all come from one sample, sequenced in a study of a mutant IDH1 vaccine in newly diagnosed glioma. Using immunoSEQ multiplex PCR, the repertoire was profiled, and TCRdb retains in-frame clones only, with some absent. The sample includes some 64,000 clones, around 80% seen only once; the top ten take approximately 5.9%. Documented time point: week 11, during vaccination. Topical imiquimod accompanied each vaccine dose, which consisted of 300 ug of mutant IDH1 20-mer peptide. These TCRs' antigens remain unknown. The sequencing here drew on PBMCs, taken from a glioma patient whose treatment included an IDH1 peptide vaccine. These receptors originate from a man aged 50 or older with glioma.

This chain uses TRBV11-3 with TRBJ2-7; TRBD2 aligns across 9 bases. Germline assignment: CDR1 SGHNT and CDR2 YENEEA. V lost 5 bases and J lost 5; bases outside the gene matches: 10. The CDR3 runs 15 residues. The DNA of the CDR3 is TGTGCCAGCAGCCCGATTGGGACTAGCTCTGACGAGCAGTACTTC. This codes for CASSPIGTSSDEQYF.

The V and J genes are TRBV9 and TRBJ1-1; D is unclear. This CDR3 is 13 amino acids long. Germline V gene sequence: CDR1 SGDLS, CDR2 YYNGEE. V lost 4 bases to trimming and J lost 1 base, with 8 bases between them. The CDR3 DNA reads TGTGCCAGCAGCTCTGGGTCGAACACTGAAGCTTTCTTT. This gives the protein CASSSGSNTEAFF.

The gene calls are TRBV5-4 and TRBJ1-1; D is uncertain. V was cut by 7 bases and J by 3 bases, with 10 bases left in between. CDR3 length: 12 residues. Germline values: CDR1 SGHNT, CDR2 YYREEE (reference sequence). CDR3 bases: TGTGCCAGCTCGCCTAAGGACACTGAAGCTTTCTTT. This gives the protein CASSPKDTEAFF. The whole variable domain, remainder taken from reference TRBV5-4 and TRBJ1-1, is ETGVTQSPTHLIKTRGQQVTLRCSSQSGHNTVSWYQQALGQGPQFIFQYYREEENGRGNFPPRFSGLQFPNYSSELNVNALELDDSALYLCASSPKDTEAFFGQGTRLTVV.

The chain links TRBV6-5 to TRBJ2-1, with D tentatively TRBD2 (5 bases). Trimming removed 2 bases at V and 9 bases at J, with 11 bases between. The length of the CDR3 is 13 residues. Germline V gene sequence: CDR1 MNHEY, CDR2 SVGAGI. CDR3 residues: CASSYNPLVEQFF. Written as DNA, the CDR3 is TGTGCCAGCAGTTACAACCCACTAGTTGAGCAGTTCTTC.

This chain uses TRBV4-3 with TRBJ2-7, with no clear D. Per germline, CDR1 LGHNA and CDR2 YSLEER. V lost 0 bases and J lost 2, with 14 bases in between. CDR3 size: 16 residues. Here the CDR3 reads CASSQDLLGRTYEQYF. As DNA, the CDR3 is TGCGCCAGCAGCCAAGATTTGTTGGGCAGAACCTACGAGCAGTACTTC.

This clone has more than one count but fewer than ten. The J gene is TRBJ2-7, the V gene TRBV18; 9 nucleotides agree with TRBD1. The germline V gene encodes CDR1 KGHSH and CDR2 LQKENI. Germline trimming cut 2 bases from V and 5 bases from J; bases unmatched to any gene: 7. The CDR3 spans 15 residues. CDR3 in amino acids: CASSPNSGQGNEQYF. DNA of the CDR3: TGTGCCAGCTCACCAAATTCGGGACAGGGTAACGAGCAGTACTTC.

The chain combines TRBV7-9 with TRBJ2-7; 7 nucleotides agree with TRBD2. The CDR3 is made up of 11 amino acids. Unmatched junction bases numbered 1, after V lost 4 bases and J lost 7 bases. Germline V gene data show CDR1 as SEHNR and CDR2 as FQNEAQ (reference sequence). CDR3 in amino acids: CASSSGGEQYF. CDR3 sequence (DNA): TGTGCCAGCAGCTCCGGGGGGGAGCAGTACTTC.

In regard to this clone: A read error may account for a junction end that differs from germline. The chain combines TRBV6-5 with TRBJ2-3; 8 bases map to TRBD1. Germline V lookup: CDR1 MNHEY, CDR2 SVGAGI. The CDR3 is 15 amino acids. In DNA, the CDR3 is TGTGCCAGCAGTATAATCAGGGGGCGCACCGATACGCAGTATTTT. It yields the protein CASSIIRGRTDTQYF.

The V and J genes are TRBV6-1 and TRBJ2-5; possibly TRBD2 for D (6 bases). The V end lost 7 bases, the J end lost 5 bases, and 17 bases lay between the germline ends. There are 14 residues in the CDR3. CDR1 is MNHNS and CDR2 is SASEGT in the germline V gene. The CDR3 DNA reads TGTGCCAGCACCGCGGGAAGTGGATGGGAGACCCAGTACTTC. The encoded protein is CASTAGSGWETQYF.

This clone has only a few counts. V and J are TRBV7-9 and TRBJ1-5; maybe TRBD1 (6 bases). The germline gives CDR1 SEHNR, CDR2 FQNEAQ (reference sequence). V dropped 5 bases and J dropped 4 bases, with 9 bases sitting between them. The CDR3 has 13 amino acids. The CDR3 bases are TGTGCCAGCAGCCTGGACAGTAATCAGCCCCAGCATTTT. This encodes CASSLDSNQPQHF.

The chain combines TRBV6-1 with TRBJ1-5; D ambiguous. Looked up from germline, CDR1 is MNHNS and CDR2 is SASEGT. The CDR3 has 14 amino acids. Between the trimmed V and J ends, which lost 2 bases and 4 bases, there was a span of 9 bases. In DNA, the CDR3 is TGTGCCAGCAGTGAAAGCTCCCAAAATCAGCCCCAGCATTTT. As protein: CASSESSQNQPQHF.